These T cell receptor beta chains were read from a single sample in a study of Graves' ophthalmopathy and Graves' hyperthyroidism. MiXCR was run by TCRdb on the multiplex PCR reads, yielding one entry per CDR3 protein. The sample yields about 1.1 million distinct CDR3 sequences, less than 45% seen once. The sequenced sample was peripheral blood or thyroid tissue (not recorded which). The receptors here all came from an adult man with Graves' hyperthyroidism. Each CDR3 is given with its conserved first and last residue. D genes are given only for firm matches. The size of a clone is reported for some rows only, either as once, few or many, or as a class for expanded clones.

clone_size: many
d_call: TRBD2
v_call: TRBV29-1
j_call: TRBJ2-2
cdr3_aa: CSVVLAGGRTGELFF
cdr3_nt: TGCAGCGTTGTCCTAGCGGGGGGTCGGACCGGGGAGCTGTTTTTT

clone_size: many
d_call: .
v_call: TRBV29-1
j_call: TRBJ2-6
cdr3_aa: CSAWNAGANVLTF
cdr3_nt: TGCAGCGCCTGGAACGCTGGGGCCAACGTCCTGACTTTC

clone_size: .
d_call: TRBD2
v_call: TRBV29-1
j_call: TRBJ2-7
cdr3_aa: CSVAGGSENEQYF
cdr3_nt: TGCAGCGTGGCTGGCGGGAGCGAGAACGAGCAGTACTTC

clone_size: many
d_call: .
v_call: TRBV20-1
j_call: TRBJ1-1
cdr3_aa: CSARSQDENTEAFF
cdr3_nt: TGCAGTGCTAGATCGCAGGACGAGAACACTGAAGCTTTCTTT

clone_size: once
d_call: .
v_call: TRBV20-1
j_call: TRBJ1-5
cdr3_aa: CSATGIQPQHF
cdr3_nt: TGCAGCGCTACAGGGATTCAGCCCCAGCATTTT

clone_size: many
d_call: TRBD2
v_call: TRBV5-1
j_call: TRBJ2-7
cdr3_aa: CASSPTGGRRVKNEQYF
cdr3_nt: TGCGCCAGCAGCCCCACGGGAGGCCGGAGGGTCAAGAACGAGCAGTACTTC

clone_size: many
d_call: .
v_call: TRBV12-3/TRBV12-4
j_call: TRBJ1-1
cdr3_aa: CASISKNTEAFF
cdr3_nt: TGTGCCAGCATCAGTAAGAACACTGAAGCTTTCTTT

clone_size: many
d_call: TRBD2
v_call: TRBV5-1
j_call: TRBJ2-7
cdr3_aa: CASSLSTSAYEQYF
cdr3_nt: TGCGCCAGCAGCCTCTCGACTAGCGCCTACGAGCAGTACTTC

clone_size: .
d_call: .
v_call: TRBV7-8
j_call: TRBJ2-2
cdr3_aa: CASSLGSSSGELFF
cdr3_nt: TGTGCCAGCAGCTTAGGATCGTCTAGCGGGGAGCTGTTTTTT

clone_size: .
d_call: .
v_call: TRBV7-2
j_call: TRBJ2-3
cdr3_aa: CASSPESGTDTQYF
cdr3_nt: TGTGCCAGCAGCCCAGAATCTGGCACAGATACGCAGTATTTT

clone_size: few
d_call: .
v_call: TRBV29-1
j_call: TRBJ1-2
cdr3_aa: CSVDKLETGYTF
cdr3_nt: TGCAGCGTTGATAAGTTGGAGACTGGCTACACCTTC

clone_size: many
d_call: TRBD2
v_call: TRBV12-3/TRBV12-4
j_call: TRBJ2-7
cdr3_aa: CASGGGAHEQYF
cdr3_nt: TGTGCCAGCGGCGGGGGGGCCCACGAGCAGTACTTC

clone_size: .
d_call: .
v_call: TRBV6-5
j_call: TRBJ1-1
cdr3_aa: CARRVSGTEAFF
cdr3_nt: TGTGCCAGGAGGGTTTCGGGCACTGAAGCTTTCTTT

clone_size: few
d_call: .
v_call: TRBV4-1
j_call: TRBJ2-5
cdr3_aa: CASSQERAAETQYF
cdr3_nt: TGCGCCAGCAGCCAAGAAAGGGCGGCGGAGACCCAGTACTTC

clone_size: .
d_call: .
v_call: TRBV29-1
j_call: TRBJ1-2
cdr3_aa: CSVLSSGGNYGYTF
cdr3_nt: TGCAGCGTTCTTTCCAGCGGGGGGAACTATGGCTACACCTTC

clone_size: few
d_call: .
v_call: TRBV12-3/TRBV12-4
j_call: TRBJ2-2
cdr3_aa: CASSTLRRVFF
cdr3_nt: TGTGCCAGCAGCACCCTTAGGAGAGTGTTTTTT

clone_size: .
d_call: TRBD1
v_call: TRBV11-2
j_call: TRBJ1-4
cdr3_aa: CASSLRQGLSEKLFF
cdr3_nt: TGTGCCAGCAGCCTACGACAGGGACTTTCAGAAAAACTGTTTTTT

clone_size: few
d_call: .
v_call: TRBV9
j_call: TRBJ2-7
cdr3_aa: CASSVVQATLGEQYF
cdr3_nt: TGTGCCAGCAGCGTAGTCCAGGCTACCTTGGGCGAGCAGTACTTC

clone_size: many
d_call: TRBD1
v_call: TRBV20-1
j_call: TRBJ2-5
cdr3_aa: CSAAQQGQGVGTQYF
cdr3_nt: TGCAGTGCCGCCCAACAGGGACAGGGCGTCGGGACCCAGTACTTC

clone_size: .
d_call: .
v_call: TRBV6-1
j_call: TRBJ1-2
cdr3_aa: CAGTLDGGGYGYTF
cdr3_nt: TGTGCCGGCACCTTGGACGGGGGGGGCTATGGCTACACCTTC

clone_size: few
d_call: .
v_call: TRBV4-3
j_call: TRBJ2-2
cdr3_aa: CASSHKAGTLNTGELFF
cdr3_nt: TGCGCCAGCAGCCATAAAGCCGGGACACTGAACACCGGGGAGCTGTTTTTT

clone_size: many
d_call: .
v_call: TRBV29-1
j_call: TRBJ1-5
cdr3_aa: CSVGEAHNQPQHF
cdr3_nt: TGCAGCGTTGGGGAGGCACACAATCAGCCCCAGCATTTT

clone_size: .
d_call: TRBD1
v_call: TRBV2
j_call: TRBJ2-7
cdr3_aa: CARNQGAHEQYF
cdr3_nt: TGTGCCAGGAATCAGGGGGCCCACGAGCAGTACTTC

clone_size: many
d_call: .
v_call: TRBV7-8
j_call: TRBJ1-3
cdr3_aa: CASSQRTSGFGNTIYF
cdr3_nt: TGTGCCAGCAGCCAGAGGACAAGCGGATTTGGAAACACCATATATTTT

clone_size: .
d_call: TRBD1
v_call: TRBV15
j_call: TRBJ1-2
cdr3_aa: CATSNGRGRLPNYGYTF
cdr3_nt: TGTGCCACCAGCAACGGCAGGGGGAGACTCCCTAACTATGGCTACACCTTC

clone_size: .
d_call: .
v_call: TRBV10-3
j_call: TRBJ2-2
cdr3_aa: CATGSGTAATGELFF
cdr3_nt: TGTGCGACCGGGTCGGGCACGGCGGCCACCGGGGAGCTGTTTTTT

clone_size: .
d_call: .
v_call: TRBV2
j_call: TRBJ2-3
cdr3_aa: CASKRGTDTQYF
cdr3_nt: TGTGCCAGCAAACGGGGAACAGATACGCAGTATTTT

clone_size: many
d_call: TRBD1
v_call: TRBV7-9
j_call: TRBJ2-7
cdr3_aa: CASSLETGGVEQYF
cdr3_nt: TGTGCCAGCAGCTTAGAGACAGGGGGCGTCGAGCAGTACTTC

clone_size: .
d_call: TRBD1
v_call: TRBV25-1
j_call: TRBJ2-6
cdr3_aa: CASTPRQGPNSGANVLAF
cdr3_nt: TGTGCCAGCACCCCTCGACAGGGGCCAAACTCTGGGGCCAACGTCCTGGCTTTC

clone_size: many
d_call: .
v_call: TRBV6-5
j_call: TRBJ2-7
cdr3_aa: CASRGLDRVDEQYF
cdr3_nt: TGTGCCAGCAGGGGACTCGACAGGGTGGACGAGCAGTACTTC

clone_size: .
d_call: TRBD1
v_call: TRBV7-3
j_call: TRBJ2-6
cdr3_aa: CASSITTGSSTEAF
cdr3_nt: TGTGCCAGCAGCATTACGACAGGGAGTAGCACTGAAGCTTTC

clone_size: many
d_call: .
v_call: TRBV7-9
j_call: TRBJ1-1
cdr3_aa: CASSLVVVNTEAFF
cdr3_nt: TGTGCCAGCAGCTTAGTTGTGGTGAACACTGAAGCTTTCTTT

clone_size: .
d_call: TRBD1
v_call: TRBV29-1
j_call: TRBJ1-2
cdr3_aa: CSSLGTGRLDYGYTF
cdr3_nt: TGCAGCAGCCTGGGGACAGGTAGGCTCGACTATGGCTACACCTTC

clone_size: many
d_call: .
v_call: TRBV20-1
j_call: TRBJ2-5
cdr3_aa: CSATPPSAETQYF
cdr3_nt: TGCAGTGCCACCCCACCTAGCGCGGAGACCCAGTACTTC

clone_size: few
d_call: .
v_call: TRBV30
j_call: TRBJ1-2
cdr3_aa: CASNARQIYGYTF
cdr3_nt: TGTGCCTCCAATGCTCGGCAGATCTATGGCTACACCTTC

clone_size: many
d_call: .
v_call: TRBV11-2
j_call: TRBJ2-5
cdr3_aa: CASAGGEETQYF
cdr3_nt: TGTGCCTCAGCTGGTGGCGAGGAGACCCAGTACTTC

clone_size: .
d_call: .
v_call: TRBV6-5
j_call: TRBJ2-6
cdr3_aa: CASRGAAGANVLTF
cdr3_nt: TGTGCCAGCCGTGGGGCAGCGGGGGCCAACGTCCTGACTTTC

clone_size: many
d_call: TRBD1
v_call: TRBV20-1
j_call: TRBJ1-1
cdr3_aa: CSAVQGADTEAFF
cdr3_nt: TGCAGTGCCGTACAGGGGGCGGACACTGAAGCTTTCTTT

clone_size: .
d_call: .
v_call: TRBV14
j_call: TRBJ1-2
cdr3_aa: CASSLHGRNYGYTF
cdr3_nt: TGTGCCAGCAGCCTCCATGGGCGGAACTATGGCTACACCTTC

clone_size: many
d_call: TRBD1
v_call: TRBV7-2
j_call: TRBJ2-7
cdr3_aa: CASSKTGNSYEQYF
cdr3_nt: TGTGCCAGCAGCAAGACAGGGAACTCCTACGAGCAGTACTTC

clone_size: .
d_call: .
v_call: TRBV5-5
j_call: TRBJ1-6
cdr3_aa: CASSLGGPDNSPLHF
cdr3_nt: TGTGCCAGCAGCTTGGGAGGCCCTGATAATTCACCCCTCCACTTT

clone_size: .
d_call: TRBD1
v_call: TRBV10-2
j_call: TRBJ2-5
cdr3_aa: CASSESSARGETQYF
cdr3_nt: TGCGCCAGCAGTGAGTCGTCGGCCAGGGGGGAGACCCAGTACTTC

clone_size: .
d_call: .
v_call: TRBV7-6
j_call: TRBJ2-3
cdr3_aa: CASSLDVNSRSTDTQYF
cdr3_nt: TGTGCCAGCAGCTTAGATGTGAACAGCAGGAGCACAGATACGCAGTATTTT

clone_size: .
d_call: TRBD2
v_call: TRBV7-8
j_call: TRBJ2-5
cdr3_aa: CASSQVAGDQETQYF
cdr3_nt: TGTGCCAGCAGCCAAGTCGCGGGGGATCAAGAGACCCAGTACTTC

clone_size: many
d_call: .
v_call: TRBV24-1
j_call: TRBJ2-6
cdr3_aa: CATSPRQLLSGANVLTF
cdr3_nt: TGTGCCACCAGTCCCCGACAGCTACTCTCTGGGGCCAACGTCCTGACTTTC

clone_size: .
d_call: .
v_call: TRBV5-8
j_call: TRBJ2-5
cdr3_aa: CASSLLVGSVETQYF
cdr3_nt: TGTGCCAGCAGCTTGCTGGTCGGGAGCGTGGAGACCCAGTACTTC

clone_size: many
d_call: .
v_call: TRBV2
j_call: TRBJ1-3
cdr3_aa: CAGRDMRNTIYF
cdr3_nt: TGTGCCGGTCGGGACATGCGGAACACCATATATTTT

clone_size: .
d_call: .
v_call: TRBV20-1
j_call: TRBJ2-7
cdr3_aa: CSAREGLGWDSEQYF
cdr3_nt: TGCAGTGCTAGGGAAGGACTGGGATGGGATTCCGAGCAGTACTTC

clone_size: .
d_call: .
v_call: TRBV7-9
j_call: TRBJ2-2
cdr3_aa: CASSPAGQLTGELFF
cdr3_nt: TGTGCCAGCAGCCCCGCTGGACAGCTCACCGGGGAGCTGTTTTTT

clone_size: many
d_call: TRBD1
v_call: TRBV7-2
j_call: TRBJ2-5
cdr3_aa: CASSSGQGGETQYF
cdr3_nt: TGTGCCAGCAGCTCGGGACAGGGAGGCGAGACCCAGTACTTC